The present entry profiles one T cell receptor (beta chain) with its context. The donors gave bone marrow, and they were healthy. The data are from a study of cytomegalovirus exposure and HLA in healthy donors. The PCR had 60 Vbeta and 13 Jbeta primers. Assay: immunoSEQ multiplex PCR; the TCRdb copy retains only in-frame clones and omits some. This table has approximately 89,000 clones, less than 75% appearing once. The TCR originated in a woman aged 30 to 39 in good health and CMV-seropositive. The specimen sequenced was PBMCs.

DNA of the CDR3: TGCGCCAGCAGCTCTGACAGTCGACAAGAGACCCAGTACTTC. Its translation is CASSSDSRQETQYF. The chain recombines TRBV5-1 with TRBJ2-5, with D possibly matching TRBD1 (5 bases). This CDR3 contains 14 residues. Trimming removed 3 bases at V and 2 bases at J, with 11 bases between. From germline, CDR1 is SGHRS and CDR2 YFSETQ.